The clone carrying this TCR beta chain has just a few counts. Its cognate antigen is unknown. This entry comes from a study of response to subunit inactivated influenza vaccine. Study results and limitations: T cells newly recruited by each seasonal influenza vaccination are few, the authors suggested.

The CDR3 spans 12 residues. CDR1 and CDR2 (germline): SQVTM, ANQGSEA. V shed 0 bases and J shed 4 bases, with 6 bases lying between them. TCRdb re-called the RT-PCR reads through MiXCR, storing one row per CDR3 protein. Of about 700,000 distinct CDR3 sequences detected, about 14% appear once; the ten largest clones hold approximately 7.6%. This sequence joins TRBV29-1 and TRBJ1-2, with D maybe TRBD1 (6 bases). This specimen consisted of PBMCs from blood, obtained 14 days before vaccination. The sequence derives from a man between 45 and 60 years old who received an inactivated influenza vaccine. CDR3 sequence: CSVEEGAYGYTF. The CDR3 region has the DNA TGCAGCGTTGAAGAGGGGGCCTATGGCTACACCTTC.